The 30 T cell receptor beta chains presented below share a single source sample, sequenced in a study of response to subunit inactivated influenza vaccine. TCRdb analysed the RT-PCR reads with MiXCR anew, one entry per CDR3 protein. Of approximately 500,000 distinct CDR3 sequences listed, 12% to 15% are singletons. The source material was PBMCs from blood, sampled about 13 days after vaccination. The receptors originated from a man in his fifties who received an inactivated influenza vaccine.

The rearrangement links TRBV20-1 to TRBJ2-3, with 12 bases matching TRBD2. The V segment lost 6 bases and the J segment 3 bases; nucleotides outside the gene matches: 7. The CDR3 totals 15 residues. Per the germline V gene, CDR1 is DFQATT and CDR2 is SNEGSKA (reference sequence). The CDR3 loop reads CSAETSGGTTDTQYF. The CDR3 nucleotides are TGCAGTGCAGAAACTAGCGGGGGGACGACAGATACGCAGTATTTT.

J is TRBJ2-1 and V is TRBV7-2; a weak D match, TRBD2 (5 bases). Germline V CDR1 and CDR2: SGHTA, FQGNSA. The CDR3 has 13 residues. Trimming stripped 5 bases from V and 5 bases from J, with 10 bases between. CDR3 coding DNA: TGTGCCAGCAGCCAAGACTACGACAATGAGCAGTTCTTC. It translates to CASSQDYDNEQFF. The entire variable domain, with the rest obtained from reference TRBV7-2 and TRBJ2-1, is as follows: GAGVSQSPSNKVTEKGKDVELRCDPISGHTALYWYRQSLGQGLEFLIYFQGNSAPDKSGLPSDRFSAERTGGSVSTLTIQRTQQEDSAVYLCASSQDYDNEQFFGPGTRLTVL.

This chain connects TRBV7-9 to TRBJ2-5; D could derive from TRBD1 or TRBD2 (5 bases each). The CDR3 contains 13 residues. The V end was cut by 3 bases, the J end by 5 bases, with 10 bases between. The germline V gene encodes CDR1 SEHNR and CDR2 FQNEAQ (reference sequence). In DNA, the CDR3 is TGTGCCAGCAGCTTTCCGGGGCTGGAGACCCAGTACTTC. It specifies CASSFPGLETQYF.

This clonotype was seen many times. The rearrangement joins TRBV5-1 to TRBJ2-7; D unclear. With 0 bases removed from V and 1 base from J, the gap between germline ends came to 8 bases. From germline, CDR1 is SGHRS and CDR2 YFSETQ. This CDR3 has 14 residues. The chain's CDR3 is CASSLVYGSYEQYF. Written as DNA, the CDR3 is TGCGCCAGCAGCTTGGTATACGGATCCTACGAGCAGTACTTC.

The chain couples TRBV11-2 to TRBJ2-5; D gene unclear. The CDR3 has 12 amino acids. Germline CDR1 and CDR2: SGHAT and FQNNGV. The V end was cut by 4 bases, the J end by 9 bases, with 12 bases between. For the CDR3, the DNA is TGTGCCAGCAGCTCCCCCGGCGAAGCCCAGTACTTC. Protein: CASSSPGEAQYF.

This clonotype has just a few counts. The chain uses TRBV29-1 and TRBJ2-7; 7 nucleotides match TRBD1. The CDR3 is 14 amino acids. Germline CDR1 SQVTM, CDR2 ANQGSEA. V was clipped by 6 bases and J by 5 bases; unmatched bases: 13. This chain's CDR3 is CSVAATGTKDEQYF. As DNA, the CDR3 is TGCAGCGTCGCCGCGACAGGGACGAAGGACGAGCAGTACTTC.

V usage is TRBV19 and J usage is TRBJ1-5; unclear D gene. CDR3 length equals 14 residues. Per the germline V gene, CDR1 is LNHDA and CDR2 is SQIVND (reference sequence). V lost 1 base and J 2 bases, leaving 6 bases between the germline ends. The chain's CDR3 is CASSIGLRNQPQHF. The CDR3 nucleotides read TGTGCCAGTAGTATAGGTTTACGCAATCAGCCCCAGCATTTT.

To note about this clonotype: A read error may produce the germline difference seen at one junction end. J is TRBJ2-1 and V is TRBV20-1; tentatively, D is TRBD2 (6 bases). Germline V gives CDR1 DFQATT, CDR2 SNEGSKA (reference sequence). The CDR3 runs 17 residues. CDR3 in amino acids: CSARTRLGLADDNEHFF. In nucleotides, the CDR3 is TGCAGTGCTAGAACCCGACTAGGTCTCGCTGATGACAATGAGCATTTCTTC.

The chain recombines TRBV6-1 with TRBJ2-7; D might be TRBD1 (6 bases). The CDR3 consists of 14 residues. The V gene's germline CDR1 is MNHNS and CDR2 SASEGT. With 6 bases removed from V and 0 bases from J, the gap between germline ends came to 12 bases. The CDR3 loop reads CASRTGQNSYEQYF. DNA of the CDR3: TGTGCCAGCAGGACTGGACAGAACTCCTACGAGCAGTACTTC.

This clonotype showed up many times. The V gene is TRBV25-1, the J gene TRBJ2-3; D gene ambiguous. The V and J ends lost 4 bases and 4 bases respectively, with 3 bases between them. The CDR3 has 11 amino acids. Germline V gene lookup returns CDR1 MGHDK and CDR2 SYGVNS. The CDR3 DNA reads as TGTGCCAGCAGTGCCCCAGATACGCAGTATTTT. As protein: CASSAPDTQYF.

The sample holds a few counts of this clonotype. This rearrangement joins TRBV29-1 to TRBJ2-7, with D perhaps TRBD1 (6 bases). The V gene lost 4 bases and the J gene lost 6 bases, with 16 bases spanning the gap. The CDR3 consists of 13 residues. Germline V CDR1 and CDR2: SQVTM, ANQGSEA. CDR3 coding DNA: TGCAGCGTTGGAGACGGGATAGGGGGCGAGCAGTACTTC. Its protein is CSVGDGIGGEQYF.

This clonotype has only a few counts. This chain links TRBV7-9 with TRBJ2-1; 10 bases line up with TRBD1. Germline CDR1 reads SEHNR; CDR2 reads FQNEAQ (reference sequence). The length of the CDR3 is 15 residues. Trimming cost V 2 bases and J 4 bases; bases outside gene matches: 2. The DNA for the CDR3 is TGTGCCAGCAGCTTAAGGACAGGGGGTTACAATGAGCAGTTCTTC. Amino acids: CASSLRTGGYNEQFF.

The chain combines TRBV28 with TRBJ2-7, with a weak D call TRBD2 (5 bases). The CDR3 totals 17 residues. V lost 6 bases, J lost 0 bases, and 21 bases lay in between. The V gene's germline CDR1 is MDHEN and CDR2 SYDVKM. The CDR3: CASSSRGGASGSYEQYF. The CDR3, as DNA: TGTGCCAGCAGCTCTCGGGGTGGCGCGTCGGGCTCCTACGAGCAGTACTTC.

This clonotype came up a few times. This sequence joins TRBV5-1 and TRBJ2-5; the D gene could be TRBD1 or TRBD2 (5 bases each). This CDR3 is built from 15 residues. The germline V gene encodes CDR1 SGHRS and CDR2 YFSETQ. Trimming removed 4 bases from V and 5 bases from J, with 18 bases in between. DNA for the CDR3: TGCGCCAGCAGCACGACTATAGGGGACGGTGAGACCCAGTACTTC. This sequence encodes CASSTTIGDGETQYF.

CDR3 loop: CASSLAGDFVEQYF. The CDR3 bases are TGTGCCAGCAGCTTGGCGGGGGACTTCGTCGAGCAGTACTTC. This rearrangement joins TRBV5-4 to TRBJ2-7; D is perhaps TRBD2 (6 bases). With 0 bases removed from V and 6 bases from J, the gap between germline ends came to 13 bases. There are 14 residues in the CDR3. Germline lookup yields CDR1 SGHNT and CDR2 YYREEE (reference sequence).

This clonotype appeared a few times. J is TRBJ2-7 and V is TRBV3-1, with D tentatively TRBD2 (5 bases). The germline CDR1 and CDR2 sequences are LGHDT and YNNKEL (reference sequence). This CDR3 has 15 residues. Trimming stripped 3 bases from V and 4 bases from J, with 16 bases between. CDR3 sequence: CASSHQSGIWYEQYF. DNA of the CDR3: TGTGCCAGCAGCCACCAGTCGGGGATTTGGTACGAGCAGTACTTC.

The chain recombines TRBV2 with TRBJ2-7, with 7 positions matching TRBD1. Germline-derived CDR1 and CDR2 are SNHLY and FYNNEI. V shed 10 bases and J 0 bases; nucleotides not matched to a gene: 9. CDR3 length: 14 residues. The CDR3: CATQRDRSSYEQYF. The CDR3 nucleotides are TGTGCCACCCAACGGGACAGAAGCTCCTACGAGCAGTACTTC.

The rearrangement uses TRBV15 and TRBJ1-4; the D gene is possibly TRBD1 (5 bases). V lost 1 base to trimming and J lost 8 bases, with 8 bases between them. CDR1 LNHNV and CDR2 YYDKDF come from the germline V gene (reference sequence). This CDR3 has 13 amino acids. For the CDR3, the DNA is TGTGCCACCAGCAGAGGGGGGGAGGAAAAACTGTTTTTT. It translates to CATSRGGEEKLFF.

The chain employs TRBV12-3 or TRBV12-4 and TRBJ1-5; a weak D match, TRBD1 (5 bases). The V and J ends lost 3 bases and 11 bases respectively, with 11 bases between them. The CDR3 contains 12 residues. CDR3 sequence reads: CASSLGGGAQHF. CDR3 sequence (DNA): TGTGCCAGCAGTTTGGGGGGGGGGGCCCAGCATTTT.

The chain uses TRBV7-9 and TRBJ2-2, with D perhaps assigned TRBD1 or TRBD2 (5 bases each). CDR3 size: 16 residues. The V and J ends lost 3 bases and 1 base respectively, with 12 bases between them. CDR1 is SEHNR and CDR2 is FQNEAQ in the germline V gene (reference sequence). In nucleotides, the CDR3 is TGTGCCAGCAGCTTCGGCCGGGACCAGAACACCGGGGAGCTGTTTTTT. Its translation: CASSFGRDQNTGELFF.

CDR3: CASSSLAGRETQYF. CDR3 sequence (DNA): TGTGCCAGCAGTTCTCTAGCGGGACGGGAGACCCAGTACTTC. The chain links TRBV28 to TRBJ2-5, with 9 bases matching TRBD2. The length of the CDR3 is 14 residues. Germline CDR1 reads MDHEN; CDR2 reads SYDVKM. The V segment lost 4 bases and the J segment 5 bases; nucleotides outside the gene matches: 5. Looking up the rest from reference TRBV28 and TRBJ2-5 gives the full variable domain: DVKVTQSSRYLVKRTGEKVFLECVQDMDHENMFWYRQDPGLGLRLIYFSYDVKMKEKGDIPEGYSVSREKKERFSLILESASTNQTSMYLCASSSLAGRETQYFGPGTRLLVL.

The chain joins TRBV7-9 to TRBJ2-1; D remains ambiguous. The V end lost 0 bases, the J end lost 15 bases, and 15 bases lay between the germline ends. Germline V CDR1 and CDR2: SEHNR, FQNEAQ (reference sequence). There are 13 residues in the CDR3. The CDR3 sequence is CASSLASRDDRFF. In DNA, the CDR3 is TGTGCCAGCAGCTTAGCTTCGCGTGACGATCGGTTCTTC. The entire variable domain, with the rest obtained from reference TRBV7-9 and TRBJ2-1, is as follows: DTGVSQNPRHKITKRGQNVTFRCDPISEHNRLYWYRQTLGQGPEFLTYFQNEAQLEKSRLLSDRFSAERPKGSFSTLEIQRTEQGDSAMYLCASSLASRDDRFFGPGTRLTVL.

The rearrangement uses TRBV7-2 and TRBJ1-2, with unresolved D. This CDR3 region has 16 residues. V was cut by 0 bases and J by 4 bases, with 15 bases left in between. Germline V gives CDR1 SGHTA, CDR2 FQGNSA. The CDR3 sequence: CASSLASRVKGYGYTF. The DNA of the CDR3 is TGTGCCAGCAGCTTAGCGTCAAGGGTGAAAGGCTATGGCTACACCTTC.

The chain uses TRBV2 and TRBJ2-3; 11 bases fit TRBD2. Trimming took 5 bases from V and 4 from J; bases not matched to a gene: 8. The CDR3 totals 16 residues. Germline assignment: CDR1 SNHLY and CDR2 FYNNEI. CDR3 amino acids: CASSFRSGRVADTQYF. In nucleotides, the CDR3 is TGTGCCAGCAGTTTTCGTAGCGGGAGGGTCGCAGATACGCAGTATTTT.

The chain links TRBV28 to TRBJ2-7; a weak D match, TRBD1 (6 bases). Germline CDR1 is MDHEN and CDR2 is SYDVKM. V was pared by 5 bases and J by 0 bases, with 11 bases between. CDR3 length equals 14 residues. The CDR3 loop reads CASSPHRVSYEQYF. Here the CDR3 DNA reads TGTGCCAGCAGTCCACACAGGGTCTCCTACGAGCAGTACTTC.

This clonotype was seen more than once but under ten times. The chain employs TRBV5-1 and TRBJ2-3; 7 bases fit TRBD2. The V gene end was trimmed by 1 base and the J gene end by 2 bases; junction bases not matched to a gene: 4. Looked up from germline, CDR1 is SGHRS and CDR2 is YFSETQ. The CDR3 contains 15 residues. CDR3 DNA: TGCGCCAGCAGCTTGTATCTAGCGGCCACAGATACGCAGTATTTT. It translates to CASSLYLAATDTQYF.

This clonotype was observed many times. This chain uses TRBV20-1 with TRBJ1-1, with D perhaps matching TRBD1 (5 bases). This CDR3 has 13 amino acids. Trimming left V 4 bases short and J 1 base short, with 10 bases between. Germline V CDR1 and CDR2: DFQATT, SNEGSKA (reference sequence). CDR3 in DNA: TGCAGTGCTACCGGGACTTCGAACACTGAAGCTTTCTTT. It is translated as CSATGTSNTEAFF.

The rearrangement joins TRBV6-5 to TRBJ2-2, with D maybe TRBD1 (6 bases). Trimming pared 1 base from V and 4 bases from J, leaving 7 bases between. Looked up from germline, CDR1 is MNHEY and CDR2 is SVGAGI. The CDR3 contains 14 residues. Here the CDR3 reads CASSYWDTTGELFF. For the CDR3, the DNA is TGTGCCAGCAGTTACTGGGACACCACCGGGGAGCTGTTTTTT.

V and J are TRBV9 and TRBJ2-7; 9 bases align to TRBD2. This CDR3 has 13 amino acids. Looked up from germline, CDR1 is SGDLS and CDR2 is YYNGEE. With V trimmed by 6 bases and J by 6 bases, 7 bases remained unmatched. CDR3 sequence reads: CASTSGLAGEQYF. CDR3 bases: TGTGCCAGCACCTCGGGACTAGCCGGCGAGCAGTACTTC.

J is TRBJ1-4 and V is TRBV7-9; no clear D gene. The CDR3 length is 15 residues. CDR1 SEHNR and CDR2 FQNEAQ come from the germline V gene (reference sequence). The germline V and J ends were trimmed by 3 bases and 1 base, with 9 bases remaining between them. CDR3 DNA sequence: TGTGCCAGCAGCTTCGGAACCTTAACTAATGAAAAACTGTTTTTT. Its translation: CASSFGTLTNEKLFF.